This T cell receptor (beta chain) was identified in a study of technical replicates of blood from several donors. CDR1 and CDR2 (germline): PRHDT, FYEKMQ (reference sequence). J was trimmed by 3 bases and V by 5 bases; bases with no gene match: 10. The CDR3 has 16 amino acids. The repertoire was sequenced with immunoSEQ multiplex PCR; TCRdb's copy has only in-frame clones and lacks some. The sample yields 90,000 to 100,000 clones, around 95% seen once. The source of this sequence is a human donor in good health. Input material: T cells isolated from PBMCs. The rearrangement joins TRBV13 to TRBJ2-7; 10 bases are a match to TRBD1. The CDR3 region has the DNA TGTGCCAGCAGCGCAGTGGGGGGGACAGGGGACTACGAGCAGTACTTC. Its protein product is CASSAVGGTGDYEQYF.